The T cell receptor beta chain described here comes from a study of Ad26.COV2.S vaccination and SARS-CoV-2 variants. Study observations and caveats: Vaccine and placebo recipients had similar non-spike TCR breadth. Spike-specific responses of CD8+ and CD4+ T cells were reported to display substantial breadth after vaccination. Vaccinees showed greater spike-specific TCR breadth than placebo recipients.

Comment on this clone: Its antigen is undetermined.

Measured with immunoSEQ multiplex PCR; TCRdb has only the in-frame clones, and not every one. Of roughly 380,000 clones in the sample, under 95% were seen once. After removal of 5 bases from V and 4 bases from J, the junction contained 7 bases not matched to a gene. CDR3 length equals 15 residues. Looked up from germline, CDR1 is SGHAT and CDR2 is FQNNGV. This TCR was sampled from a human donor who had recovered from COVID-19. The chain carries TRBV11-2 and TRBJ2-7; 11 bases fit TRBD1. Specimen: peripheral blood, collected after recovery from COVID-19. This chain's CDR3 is CASSQPGQGVYEQYF. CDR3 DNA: TGTGCCAGCAGCCAACCGGGACAGGGGGTGTACGAGCAGTACTTC.